The TCR beta chain under discussion was sequenced for a study of metastatic and nonmetastatic thyroid tumors. The CDR3 is made up of 14 amino acids. V was cut by 3 bases and J by 3 bases, with 9 bases left in between. Germline values: CDR1 PRHDT, CDR2 FYEKMQ (reference sequence). Authors' methods: Differences in CDR3 between clinicopathological groups were drawn on to build a classifier intended to discriminate distant-metastatic papillary thyroid cancer patients. TCRdb re-clonotyped the PCR reads through MiXCR. The V and J calls shown here were made by TCRdb, not taken from the authors' results. The sample contains roughly 35,000 clones, approximately 34% of which appear only once. Only a few counts were recorded for this clone. No treatment had been given to any patient before thyroid surgery.

The sample comprised tumor tissue. The sequence was obtained from a female donor with papillary thyroid cancer or a benign thyroid nodule (not recorded which). Some clones in this sample may be carry-over from other donors' samples. The chain links TRBV13 to TRBJ2-1; D may correspond to TRBD1 or TRBD2 (5 bases each). The DNA of the CDR3 is TGTGCCAGCAGCTTGTTGGGGGACTACAATGAGCAGTTCTTC. This encodes CASSLLGDYNEQFF.